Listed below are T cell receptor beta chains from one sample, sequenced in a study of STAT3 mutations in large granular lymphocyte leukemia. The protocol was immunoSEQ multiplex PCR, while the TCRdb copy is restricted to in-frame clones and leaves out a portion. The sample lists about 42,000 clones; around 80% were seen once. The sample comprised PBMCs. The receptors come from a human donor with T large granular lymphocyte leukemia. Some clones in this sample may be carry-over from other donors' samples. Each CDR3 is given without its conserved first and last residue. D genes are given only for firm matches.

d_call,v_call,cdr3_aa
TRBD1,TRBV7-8,ASSFRTGFNEQF
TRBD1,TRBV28,ASSLGGSQPQH
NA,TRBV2,ASLSGAYNEQF
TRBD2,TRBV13,ASSPGGRAYNEQF
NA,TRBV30,AWIVSSVTEAF
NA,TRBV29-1,SSARGPKTDTQY
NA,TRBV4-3,ASSQGWAGTSGGYT
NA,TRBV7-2,ASSLVSSVEAF
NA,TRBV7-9,ASSLAGGPTEAQY
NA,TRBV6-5,ASSYSISAAYEQY
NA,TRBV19,ATADNEQF
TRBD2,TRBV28,ASSVTGLAGSSYEQY
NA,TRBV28,ASSPGGVGEQF
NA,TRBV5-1,ASGGGGGGEKLF
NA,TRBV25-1,ASSELSGGSNEQF
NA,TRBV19,ASSGRDLHPAGEQF
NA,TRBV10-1,ASTGSYSNQPQH
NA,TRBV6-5,ASSYWTVNSYNEQF
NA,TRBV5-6,ASSLVGRVIYGYT
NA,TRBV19,ATQLAGSTDTQY
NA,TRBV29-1,SVGGEKLF
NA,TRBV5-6,ASSLLQGGEKLF
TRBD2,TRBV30,AWSVTRAGGVDEQF
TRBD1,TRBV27,ATSLGQGGSPLH
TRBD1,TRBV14,ASSQAGQVFYEQY
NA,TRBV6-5,ASSYSPRGVEKLF
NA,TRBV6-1,ASSEFGGIYGYT
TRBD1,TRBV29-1,SARGLEQF
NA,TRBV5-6,ASSSQNQPQH
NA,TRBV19,ASSIISGTDTQY
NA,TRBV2,ASGTQGVGGYT
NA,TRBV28,ASSADTRLGYT
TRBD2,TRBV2,ASSRLAGGNPNEQF